A single sample is the source of the 9 T cell receptor beta chains below, sequenced in a study of T cell responses to AZD1222 COVID-19 vaccine. The table came from immunoSEQ multiplex PCR; TCRdb's copy has only in-frame clones and leaves some out. Among around 190,000 clones listed, roughly 92% were seen once. The specimen was peripheral blood, collected 28 days after the second AZD1222 dose. These receptors were taken from an adult who received the AZD1222 COVID-19 vaccine.

The V gene is TRBV7-8, the J gene TRBJ2-7; D possibly uses TRBD1 or TRBD2 (5 bases each). The CDR3 spans 16 residues. Germline CDR1 and CDR2: SGHVS and FQNEAQ. V lost 5 bases and J lost 7, with 24 bases in between. The CDR3 region is CASSPTLDTGTKEQYF. CDR3 sequence (DNA): TGTGCCAGCAGCCCGACCCTGGACACGGGGACGAAAGAGCAGTACTTC.

The chain is built from TRBV5-6 and TRBJ1-1; D might be TRBD1 (5 bases). This CDR3 region has 14 residues. V lost 2 bases and J 1 base, leaving 9 bases between the germline ends. Germline V gene lookup returns CDR1 SGHDT and CDR2 YYEEEE. The CDR3 DNA follows: TGTGCCAGCAGCTTCTCTAGGGGGAACACTGAAGCTTTCTTT. Translation gives CASSFSRGNTEAFF.

The genes are TRBV13 and TRBJ2-3; D tentatively fits TRBD1 or TRBD2 (5 bases each). The CDR3 extends over 18 amino acids. In germline, CDR1 is PRHDT, CDR2 FYEKMQ (reference sequence). Between the trimmed V and J ends, which lost 5 bases and 2 bases, there was a span of 23 bases. CDR3 coding DNA: TGTGCCAGCAGCCCGGGGCTAGGTTACCCCGCTTTCACAGATACGCAGTATTTT. As protein: CASSPGLGYPAFTDTQYF.

Concerning this clone: In the same sample, other DNA sequences code for this CDR3. The rearrangement uses TRBV19 and TRBJ1-1; 8 bases fit TRBD1. The CDR3 contains 14 residues. Trimming at V came to 5 bases and at J to 1 base, leaving 3 bases not matched to a gene. From germline, CDR1 is LNHDA and CDR2 SQIVND (reference sequence). In DNA form, the CDR3 reads TGTGCCAGTAGTCCCGGACAGGGGAACACTGAAGCTTTCTTT. Translating gives CASSPGQGNTEAFF.

The chain employs TRBV9 and TRBJ1-1; D is undetermined. V was trimmed by 9 bases and J by 0 bases, leaving 9 bases between them. Germline V gene sequence: CDR1 SGDLS, CDR2 YYNGEE. CDR3 length equals 12 residues. The CDR3 DNA is TGTGCCACGAAGAGATTGAACACTGAAGCTTTCTTT. Its protein product is CATKRLNTEAFF.

The V gene is TRBV11-2, the J gene TRBJ1-1; D possibly corresponds to TRBD1 (6 bases). The germline V and J ends were trimmed by 4 bases and 5 bases, with 8 bases remaining between them. This CDR3 spans 12 amino acids. Germline CDR1 is SGHAT and CDR2 is FQNNGV. CDR3 DNA: TGTGCCAGCAGCTCACAGGGTACTGAAGCTTTCTTT. Its protein product is CASSSQGTEAFF.

This clone came up a few times. V gene TRBV18 combines with J gene TRBJ2-1, with 7 bases that match TRBD2. V lost 3 bases and J lost 0; bases outside the gene matches: 14. This CDR3 comprises 19 residues. The V gene's germline CDR1 is KGHSH and CDR2 LQKENI. The CDR3 bases are TGTGCCAGCTCACCGGATGGCGGCGGGAGTGGGCGCTCCTACAATGAGCAGTTCTTC. This encodes CASSPDGGGSGRSYNEQFF.

This clone has just a few counts. The chain is built from TRBV6-5 and TRBJ1-2; D not certain. This CDR3 comprises 14 residues. Germline V gives CDR1 MNHEY, CDR2 SVGAGI. V was shortened by 7 bases and J by 9 bases, with 21 bases between the two germline ends. The CDR3 region has the DNA TGTGCCAGCACCTCATCAAGGGCCAAACTAAGCTACACCTTC. Its protein product is CASTSSRAKLSYTF.

The chain combines TRBV2 with TRBJ2-4, with D tentatively TRBD2 (7 bases). Germline V gives CDR1 SNHLY, CDR2 FYNNEI. Between the trimmed V and J ends, which lost 2 bases and 7 bases, there was a span of 15 bases. The CDR3 is 15 amino acids. The chain's CDR3 is CASSELGGGANIQYF. The CDR3 DNA follows: TGTGCCAGCAGTGAACTGGGAGGGGGGGCCAACATTCAGTACTTC.